One sample yielded the 14 T cell receptor beta chains listed below, sequenced in a study of metastatic and nonmetastatic thyroid tumors. No patient had received any treatment before thyroid surgery. TCRdb recomputed clones from the PCR reads via MiXCR. The top ten clones hold roughly a fifth of a sample with 10,000 to 15,000 clones, under 35% of them seen once. Sequencing used tumor tissue. These receptors came from a female donor with papillary thyroid cancer or a benign thyroid nodule (not recorded which). Some clones in this sample may be carry-over from other donors' samples.

This clone was found a few times. V is TRBV6-1 and J is TRBJ2-1; TRBD2 matches 9 bases. The V gene end was trimmed by 6 bases and the J gene end by 8 bases; junction bases not matched to a gene: 11. From germline, CDR1 is MNHNS and CDR2 SASEGT. The CDR3 runs to 15 residues. The CDR3 reads CASSRNSGSPDEQFF. In DNA form, the CDR3 reads TGTGCCAGCAGCCGCAATAGCGGGAGTCCGGATGAGCAGTTCTTC.

The chain joins TRBV20-1 to TRBJ2-2; maybe TRBD1 (5 bases). V was trimmed by 1 base and J by 1 base, leaving 16 bases between them. The CDR3 extends over 17 amino acids. The germline gives CDR1 DFQATT, CDR2 SNEGSKA (reference sequence). CDR3 amino acids: CSARVQAGNVNTGELFF. CDR3 bases: TGCAGTGCTAGAGTTCAGGCAGGGAATGTGAACACCGGGGAGCTGTTTTTT.

This chain links TRBV7-9 with TRBJ1-5; tentative D call: TRBD1 (5 bases). Germline CDR1 SEHNR, CDR2 FQNEAQ (reference sequence). This CDR3 is 13 amino acids long. The V gene lost 1 base and the J gene lost 4 bases, with 5 bases spanning the gap. The DNA for the CDR3 is TGTGCCAGCAGCTTAGGACAGAATCAGCCCCAGCATTTT. It specifies CASSLGQNQPQHF. The full variable domain, its missing parts supplied by reference TRBV7-9 and TRBJ1-5, is DTGVSQNPRHKITKRGQNVTFRCDPISEHNRLYWYRQTLGQGPEFLTYFQNEAQLEKSRLLSDRFSAERPKGSFSTLEIQRTEQGDSAMYLCASSLGQNQPQHFGDGTRLSIL.

V and J are TRBV7-9 and TRBJ1-3; D gene ambiguous. Trimming removed 1 base from V and 0 bases from J, with 4 bases in between. Looked up from germline, CDR1 is SEHNR and CDR2 is FQNEAQ (reference sequence). The CDR3 is 14 residues long. The CDR3 region is CASSLGISGNTIYF. As DNA, the CDR3 is TGTGCCAGCAGCTTAGGGATCTCTGGAAACACCATATATTTT.

The CDR3 DNA sequence: TGTGCCAGCAGTGAACCTCACAGGGGCAACTATGGCTACACCTTC. It codes for CASSEPHRGNYGYTF. The genes are TRBV6-1 and TRBJ1-2; TRBD1 agrees at 7 bases. Losses at the gene ends were 2 bases for V and 2 bases for J; bases not matched to a gene: 5. This CDR3 is 15 amino acids long. Germline assignment: CDR1 MNHNS and CDR2 SASEGT.

The gene calls are TRBV20-1 and TRBJ1-6, with TRBD1 matching over 7 bases. Trimming removed 0 bases from V and 7 bases from J; junction bases left unmatched: 3. From germline, CDR1 is DFQATT and CDR2 SNEGSKA (reference sequence). CDR3 size: 14 residues. The DNA for the CDR3 is TGCAGTGCTAGAGAAAGGACAGGAAATTCACCCCTCCACTTT. Amino acids: CSARERTGNSPLHF.

To note about this clone: No DNA is shown, since the ends of the CDR3 on it are uncertain; the CDR3 is the one TCRdb lists. V gene TRBV5-6 combines with J gene TRBJ2-7; TRBD1, the table's D call, lacks a check against the DNA. The CDR3 extends over 17 residues, inclusive of both ends. Germline V CDR1 and CDR2: SGHDT, YYEEEE. This CDR3 is CASSFYICSPQGGEQYF.

This clone occurred many times. J is TRBJ2-3 and V is TRBV13; D perhaps matches TRBD1 (6 bases). V lost 2 bases, J lost 2 bases, and 11 bases lay in between. This CDR3 is built from 15 residues. Germline CDR1 PRHDT, CDR2 FYEKMQ (reference sequence). The CDR3 region is CASSLFQGYTDTQYF. CDR3 bases: TGTGCCAGCAGCTTATTTCAGGGGTACACAGATACGCAGTATTTT.

This clone came up many times. Other DNA sequences in the sample encode the same CDR3. The chain employs TRBV20-1 and TRBJ2-3, with a tentative D call TRBD2 (6 bases). The CDR3 has 14 amino acids. Germline V lookup: CDR1 DFQATT, CDR2 SNEGSKA (reference sequence). The V end lost 5 bases, the J end lost 6 bases, and 18 bases lay between the germline ends. CDR3 sequence: CSAPHYPGGDTQYF. The CDR3 nucleotides are TGCAGTGCTCCTCACTACCCCGGGGGTGATACGCAGTATTTT.

Ten or more counts support this clone. The chain combines TRBV30 with TRBJ2-3; 7 bases fit TRBD2. Germline V gene data show CDR1 as GTSNPN and CDR2 as SVGIG (reference sequence). CDR3 size: 14 residues. V shed 1 base, J shed 6 bases, and the junction held 7 bases outside the gene matches. CDR3 in DNA: TGTGCCTGGAGTGCTTGGACTAGGATGGATACGCAGTATTTT. Translation gives CAWSAWTRMDTQYF.

The genes are TRBV30 and TRBJ1-5; D is unclear. The CDR3 spans 13 residues. Trimming cost V 2 bases and J 4 bases, with 9 bases left between them. CDR1 and CDR2 from the germline V gene are GTSNPN and SVGIG (reference sequence). The CDR3: CAWSLADNQPQHF. DNA of the CDR3: TGTGCCTGGAGTTTGGCGGATAATCAGCCCCAGCATTTT.

This clone is categorized as medium-sized. The chain links TRBV30 to TRBJ2-7, with D perhaps matching TRBD2 (5 bases). V was trimmed by 0 bases and J by 4 bases, leaving 22 bases between them. This CDR3 has 17 residues. The germline gives CDR1 GTSNPN, CDR2 SVGIG (reference sequence). CDR3 nucleotide sequence: TGTGCCTGGAGTGTCCTGTCTGAGGGCCAAGGACGATACGAGCAGTACGTC. It specifies CAWSVLSEGQGRYEQYV.

V gene TRBV6-1 combines with J gene TRBJ1-5; no firm D call. This CDR3 is 13 amino acids long. The V gene lost 7 bases and the J gene lost 5 bases, with 12 bases spanning the gap. CDR1 and CDR2 from the germline V gene are MNHNS and SASEGT. The CDR3 region has the DNA TGTGCCAGCACCTTTTTGTACGATCAGCCCCAGCATTTT. This gives the protein CASTFLYDQPQHF.

This clone is medium-sized (0.01 to 0.1%) by share. This sequence joins TRBV24-1 and TRBJ2-1, with a possible D match to TRBD2 (6 bases). Trimming stripped 6 bases from V and 8 bases from J, with 22 bases between. The CDR3 is made up of 16 amino acids. Per the germline V gene, CDR1 is KGHDR and CDR2 is SFDVKD. The CDR3 DNA is TGTGCCACCAGTCCCCGGGGGACCCGACAGTGGGATGAGCAGTTCTTC. It is translated as CATSPRGTRQWDEQFF.